These T cell receptor beta chains were read from a single sample in a study of blood T cell repertoires in COVID-19. Repertoires were generated with immunoSEQ multiplex PCR, while TCRdb's copy carries only in-frame clones and drops some. Of more than 300,000 clones listed, approximately 87% are singletons. Sequencing used peripheral blood. The source of these receptors is a woman aged 30 to 39 with COVID-19, enrolled during active disease. Each CDR3 is given with its conserved first and last residue. Each record gives: J gene, clone size, D gene, V gene, CDR3 DNA, CDR3 protein. The D gene is left open where the match is weak. Some rows have no size entry. The others give once, few or many, or a class for an expanded clone.

j_call: TRBJ2-3
clone_size: NA
d_call: NA
v_call: TRBV7-2
cdr3_nt: TGTGCCAGCAGCCAGACCGCAGGAGATACGCAGTATTTT
cdr3_aa: CASSQTAGDTQYF

j_call: TRBJ1-6
clone_size: few
d_call: NA
v_call: TRBV2
cdr3_nt: TGTGCCAGTCCGAGGACACTCAATTCACCCCTCCACTTT
cdr3_aa: CASPRTLNSPLHF

j_call: TRBJ2-7
clone_size: NA
d_call: NA
v_call: TRBV12-1
cdr3_nt: TGTGCCAGCAGCTTTGCCAATCGGGGACAGGGTGACTACGAGCAGTACTTC
cdr3_aa: CASSFANRGQGDYEQYF

j_call: TRBJ2-5
clone_size: NA
d_call: TRBD2
v_call: TRBV11-2
cdr3_nt: TGTGCCAGCAGCTTAGGGGGACTAGCGGGATTCCAAGAGACCCAGTACTTC
cdr3_aa: CASSLGGLAGFQETQYF

j_call: TRBJ2-5
clone_size: NA
d_call: TRBD1
v_call: TRBV5-4
cdr3_nt: TGTGCCAGCAGCCAAGAGGGACAGGTCCAAGAGACCCAGTACTTC
cdr3_aa: CASSQEGQVQETQYF

j_call: TRBJ2-2
clone_size: NA
d_call: TRBD2
v_call: TRBV5-1
cdr3_nt: TGCGCCAGCAGCTTGGCGGATAGCGGGAGCGTTACCGGGGAGCTGTTTTTT
cdr3_aa: CASSLADSGSVTGELFF

j_call: TRBJ1-1
clone_size: NA
d_call: TRBD1
v_call: TRBV7-9
cdr3_nt: TGTGCCAGCAGCTGGACCGGGACAGGCTCTGAAGCTTTCTTT
cdr3_aa: CASSWTGTGSEAFF

j_call: TRBJ1-4
clone_size: NA
d_call: NA
v_call: TRBV19
cdr3_nt: TGTGCCAGCGCCCGGACGGAGGGTAATGAAAAACTGTTTTTT
cdr3_aa: CASARTEGNEKLFF

j_call: TRBJ2-7
clone_size: NA
d_call: NA
v_call: TRBV18
cdr3_nt: TGTGCCAGCTCACCCCGGCGGGCCTATCCCTACGAGCAGTACTTC
cdr3_aa: CASSPRRAYPYEQYF

j_call: TRBJ1-5
clone_size: NA
d_call: TRBD1
v_call: TRBV28
cdr3_nt: TGTGCCAGCAGTCCCCTCCCTCAGGGGGCGATAGGTCAGCCCCAGCATTTT
cdr3_aa: CASSPLPQGAIGQPQHF

j_call: TRBJ2-3
clone_size: NA
d_call: NA
v_call: TRBV6-5
cdr3_nt: TGTGCCAGCAGTTCAACAGGGGGGGCTAATACGCAGTATTTT
cdr3_aa: CASSSTGGANTQYF

j_call: TRBJ2-2
clone_size: NA
d_call: NA
v_call: TRBV30
cdr3_nt: TGTGCCTGGAGTGTCCTATCCCCGGTGATGTTTTTT
cdr3_aa: CAWSVLSPVMFF

j_call: TRBJ2-3
clone_size: NA
d_call: TRBD2
v_call: TRBV11-2
cdr3_nt: TGTGCCAGCAGCCCCCGACTAGCGGGAGGCACAGATACGCAGTATTTT
cdr3_aa: CASSPRLAGGTDTQYF

j_call: TRBJ2-1
clone_size: NA
d_call: TRBD2
v_call: TRBV30
cdr3_nt: TGTGCCTGGAGCCGGCGGGAGAGTGAGCAGTTCTTC
cdr3_aa: CAWSRRESEQFF

j_call: TRBJ1-5
clone_size: once
d_call: NA
v_call: TRBV7-3
cdr3_nt: TGTGCCAGCAGCTTATCTTGGGGGCCGCCCCTCAATCAGCCCCAGCATTTT
cdr3_aa: CASSLSWGPPLNQPQHF

j_call: TRBJ2-7
clone_size: NA
d_call: NA
v_call: TRBV5-4
cdr3_nt: TGTGCCAGCAACCCGAGGGACACCCGCGAGCAGTACTTC
cdr3_aa: CASNPRDTREQYF

j_call: TRBJ1-1
clone_size: NA
d_call: NA
v_call: TRBV9
cdr3_nt: TGTGCCAGCAGCGCCACCGGTTCGGCTGAAGCTTTCTTT
cdr3_aa: CASSATGSAEAFF

j_call: TRBJ2-7
clone_size: few
d_call: TRBD2
v_call: TRBV30
cdr3_nt: TGTGCCTGGAGTGTCACGCGGGAGGTTTGGAACGAGCAGTACTTC
cdr3_aa: CAWSVTREVWNEQYF

j_call: TRBJ2-7
clone_size: NA
d_call: NA
v_call: TRBV5-5
cdr3_nt: TGTGCCAGCAGCAAACGACACAGCGTGGACAACGAGCAGTACTTC
cdr3_aa: CASSKRHSVDNEQYF

j_call: TRBJ1-5
clone_size: few
d_call: TRBD1
v_call: TRBV10-3
cdr3_nt: TGTGCCATCAGCGACAGGGGCCTTGCTAATCAGCCCCAGCATTTT
cdr3_aa: CAISDRGLANQPQHF

j_call: TRBJ1-5
clone_size: NA
d_call: TRBD1
v_call: TRBV5-1
cdr3_nt: TGCGCCAGCAGCTTGCCCCCAGGGGGCTTTAAGAATCAGCCCCAGCATTTT
cdr3_aa: CASSLPPGGFKNQPQHF

j_call: TRBJ2-1
clone_size: NA
d_call: NA
v_call: TRBV11-2
cdr3_nt: TGTGCCAGCAGCTTAGATTTGTGGGGGGTCGAAAAATGGTTCTTC
cdr3_aa: CASSLDLWGVEKWFF

j_call: TRBJ2-1
clone_size: NA
d_call: TRBD2
v_call: TRBV12-5
cdr3_nt: TGTGCTAGTGGTTTGATACCGGACGGACTAGCGGAATACAATGAGCAGTTCTTC
cdr3_aa: CASGLIPDGLAEYNEQFF

j_call: TRBJ1-1
clone_size: few
d_call: NA
v_call: TRBV11-2
cdr3_nt: TGTGCCAGCAGCTACTTGAACACTGAAGCTTTCTTT
cdr3_aa: CASSYLNTEAFF

j_call: TRBJ2-5
clone_size: NA
d_call: NA
v_call: TRBV5-5
cdr3_nt: TGTGCCAGCAGCTTCAGGGGCGAGACCCAGTACTTC
cdr3_aa: CASSFRGETQYF

j_call: TRBJ2-1
clone_size: NA
d_call: TRBD2
v_call: TRBV9
cdr3_nt: TGTGCCAGCAGCCCTCTGGGCCTAGCGGGAGTCTACAATGAGCAGTTCTTC
cdr3_aa: CASSPLGLAGVYNEQFF

j_call: TRBJ2-1
clone_size: NA
d_call: TRBD2
v_call: TRBV29-1
cdr3_nt: TGCAGCGTCCAGCGGGAGTTATACAATGAGCAGTTCTTC
cdr3_aa: CSVQRELYNEQFF

j_call: TRBJ2-3
clone_size: NA
d_call: NA
v_call: TRBV5-1
cdr3_nt: TGCGCCAGCAGCTTGGGAGGGACTCCTATAGCAGATACGCAGTATTTT
cdr3_aa: CASSLGGTPIADTQYF

j_call: TRBJ1-4
clone_size: NA
d_call: NA
v_call: TRBV15
cdr3_nt: TGTGCCACCAGCGGACTTATTCGGGGAAAACTGTTTTTT
cdr3_aa: CATSGLIRGKLFF

j_call: TRBJ2-1
clone_size: NA
d_call: TRBD2
v_call: TRBV19
cdr3_nt: TGTGCTAGTGGGACTAGCGTCTATGAGCAGTTCTTC
cdr3_aa: CASGTSVYEQFF

j_call: TRBJ1-5
clone_size: NA
d_call: NA
v_call: TRBV6-4
cdr3_nt: TGTGCCAGCAGTGACTCCGGCAGGGGAGTGAATCAGCCCCAGCATTTT
cdr3_aa: CASSDSGRGVNQPQHF

j_call: TRBJ2-7
clone_size: NA
d_call: TRBD2
v_call: TRBV28
cdr3_nt: TGTGCCACCAGAATAGCGGGAGGGGGCGAGCAGTACTTC
cdr3_aa: CATRIAGGGEQYF

j_call: TRBJ2-3
clone_size: NA
d_call: TRBD2
v_call: TRBV7-2
cdr3_nt: TGTGCCAGCAGCTACTTAGCGGGAGCATCTCCGGCAGATACGCAGTATTTT
cdr3_aa: CASSYLAGASPADTQYF

j_call: TRBJ2-7
clone_size: NA
d_call: NA
v_call: TRBV7-9
cdr3_nt: TGTGCCAGCAGCTCAGGTACCGAGCAGTACTTC
cdr3_aa: CASSSGTEQYF

j_call: TRBJ2-6
clone_size: NA
d_call: TRBD1
v_call: TRBV2
cdr3_nt: TGTGCCAGCAGTGTGACAGGGAGGGCCAACGTCCTGACTTTC
cdr3_aa: CASSVTGRANVLTF

j_call: TRBJ2-5
clone_size: NA
d_call: NA
v_call: TRBV5-1
cdr3_nt: TGCGCCAGCAGCAGGGGATTGGAGACCCAGTACTTC
cdr3_aa: CASSRGLETQYF

j_call: TRBJ2-5
clone_size: NA
d_call: NA
v_call: TRBV5-4
cdr3_nt: TGTGCCAGCAGCCCGCCCCCCTTAGACGCGGGCAGAGAGACCCAGTACTTC
cdr3_aa: CASSPPPLDAGRETQYF

j_call: TRBJ2-2
clone_size: few
d_call: NA
v_call: TRBV28
cdr3_nt: TGTGCCAGCAGTTTATTACGGGAAACCGGGGAGCTGTTTTTT
cdr3_aa: CASSLLRETGELFF

j_call: TRBJ2-3
clone_size: NA
d_call: NA
v_call: TRBV3-1/TRBV3-2
cdr3_nt: TGTGCCAGCAGCCAAGAAGCGACAGATACGCAGTATTTT
cdr3_aa: CASSQEATDTQYF

j_call: TRBJ2-2
clone_size: NA
d_call: TRBD2
v_call: TRBV3-1/TRBV3-2
cdr3_nt: TGTGCCAGCAGCCCACTAGCGGGCGGGGAGCTGTTTTTT
cdr3_aa: CASSPLAGGELFF

j_call: TRBJ1-5
clone_size: NA
d_call: NA
v_call: TRBV2
cdr3_nt: TGTGCCAGCAGAGCCACAGAAACCCATAGCAATCAGCCCCAGCATTTT
cdr3_aa: CASRATETHSNQPQHF

j_call: TRBJ1-1
clone_size: NA
d_call: TRBD1
v_call: TRBV9
cdr3_nt: TGTGCCAGCAGCTTACGGGACAGGGGGGGCGAAGCTTTCTTT
cdr3_aa: CASSLRDRGGEAFF

j_call: TRBJ2-3
clone_size: NA
d_call: TRBD1
v_call: TRBV5-1
cdr3_nt: TGCGCCAGCAGCAGCCCCAGGCAGGGGGCGACAGATACGCAGTATTTT
cdr3_aa: CASSSPRQGATDTQYF

j_call: TRBJ2-7
clone_size: NA
d_call: NA
v_call: TRBV5-1
cdr3_nt: TGCGCCAGCAGTGGACCAGACAGGGAGGTGTACGAGCAGTACTTC
cdr3_aa: CASSGPDREVYEQYF

j_call: TRBJ1-2
clone_size: NA
d_call: NA
v_call: TRBV18
cdr3_nt: TGTGCCAGCTCACCAACAGGGAGAGATGGCTACACCTTC
cdr3_aa: CASSPTGRDGYTF

j_call: TRBJ1-2
clone_size: few
d_call: TRBD1
v_call: TRBV7-2
cdr3_nt: TGTGCCAGCAGCTTACAGGGGGGAGGCTATGGCTACACCTTC
cdr3_aa: CASSLQGGGYGYTF

j_call: TRBJ2-7
clone_size: once
d_call: TRBD1
v_call: TRBV10-1
cdr3_nt: TGCGCCAGCAGCCCGAGGACGGGACAGGGTGTCGGAGAGCAGTACTTC
cdr3_aa: CASSPRTGQGVGEQYF

j_call: TRBJ2-2
clone_size: NA
d_call: NA
v_call: TRBV4-1
cdr3_nt: TGCGCCAGCAGCCAAATAGGGGCCGGGGAGCTGTTTTTT
cdr3_aa: CASSQIGAGELFF

j_call: TRBJ2-1
clone_size: many
d_call: TRBD2
v_call: TRBV6-2/TRBV6-3
cdr3_nt: TGTGCCAGCAGTTACTCGCGACTAGCTCGGGTAGTAAGCTCCTACAATGAGCAGTTCTTC
cdr3_aa: CASSYSRLARVVSSYNEQFF

j_call: TRBJ2-2
clone_size: few
d_call: NA
v_call: TRBV3-1/TRBV3-2
cdr3_nt: TGTGCCAGCAGCTCCCGGTCGACGAACACCGGGGAGCTGTTTTTT
cdr3_aa: CASSSRSTNTGELFF

j_call: TRBJ2-1
clone_size: once
d_call: TRBD2
v_call: TRBV4-3
cdr3_nt: TGCGCCAGCAGCCATGTTAGAGCGGGAGGCTACAATGAGCAGTTCTTC
cdr3_aa: CASSHVRAGGYNEQFF